This is a list of T cell receptor beta chains from one sample in a study of blood T cell repertoires in COVID-19. TCRdb's copy holds only in-frame clones and misses some; the assay was immunoSEQ multiplex PCR. The repertoire holds around 300,000 clones, with 70% to 90% as singletons. The sequenced sample consisted of peripheral blood. The receptors here all came from a woman in her forties or fifties with active or convalescent COVID-19. Each CDR3 is given with its conserved first and last residue. Fields, in order: D gene, J gene, clone size, V gene, CDR3 protein. D genes are given only for firm matches. Size is stated for part of the rows, as once, few or many counts, or as a class when the clone is expanded.

-,TRBJ2-3,-,TRBV12-2,CASRSYPPRGLTDTQYF
TRBD1,TRBJ1-1,-,TRBV5-1,CASSFSTGDDNTEAFF
-,TRBJ2-7,-,TRBV10-3,CAISDQGYNEQYF
-,TRBJ1-2,few,TRBV27,CASSPTGRGYTF
-,TRBJ2-6,-,TRBV3-1/TRBV3-2,CASSQAGIGANVLTF
-,TRBJ2-1,few,TRBV5-6,CASSVRDWHNEQFF
-,TRBJ2-7,-,TRBV6-5,CASSNVGGGGYEQYF
-,TRBJ1-1,-,TRBV7-3,CASSPFGGGLNTEAFF
TRBD2,TRBJ2-5,once,TRBV30,CAWRHISGGQETQYF
TRBD2,TRBJ2-1,-,TRBV27,CASSFSGGLFSYNEQFF